This entry lists 5 T cell receptor beta chains sequenced from one sample in a study of glioma-infiltrating T cells after dendritic cell vaccination. Method: immunoSEQ multiplex PCR; TCRdb's copy keeps in-frame clones and lacks some. There are some 90,000 clones in the sample; 80% to 90% occur only once, and over 2% lies in the top ten. The sample's time point: after dendritic cell vaccination, including at tumor progression/relapse. The sample here was blood, taken after dendritic cell vaccination. The receptors derive from a human donor with glioblastoma.

The chain couples TRBV6-5 to TRBJ2-5; the D gene is possibly TRBD1 (5 bases). This CDR3 spans 16 amino acids. Germline V gene lookup returns CDR1 MNHEY and CDR2 SVGAGI. With 0 bases removed from V and 3 bases from J, the gap between germline ends came to 14 bases. The CDR3 DNA reads TGTGCCAGCAGTTACTCAGGACAACCCCCAAAAGAGACCCAGTACTTC. This gives the protein CASSYSGQPPKETQYF.

The chain uses TRBV6-5 and TRBJ2-7, with D tentatively TRBD1 (5 bases). The CDR3 spans 15 residues. Per the germline V gene, CDR1 is MNHEY and CDR2 is SVGAGI. V lost 0 bases, J lost 2 bases, and 11 bases lay in between. This CDR3 reads CASSYSGHGTYEQYF. The CDR3, as DNA: TGTGCCAGCAGTTACTCGGGGCACGGCACCTACGAGCAGTACTTC.

This clone was counted ten times or more. The V call is TRBV19, the J call TRBJ1-5, with D possibly matching TRBD1 (5 bases). With 7 bases removed from V and 1 base from J, the gap between germline ends came to 20 bases. Germline CDR1 and CDR2: LNHDA and SQIVND (reference sequence). CDR3 size: 17 residues. The CDR3 nucleotides are TGTGCCAGTATTTCGCGGCCCCTAGGGGTAAGCAATCAGCCCCAGCATTTT. Translated, it gives CASISRPLGVSNQPQHF.

The chain has TRBV2 and TRBJ2-4, with D possibly TRBD1 on 6 matching bases. Germline V CDR1 and CDR2: SNHLY, FYNNEI. This CDR3 region has 16 residues. The germline V and J ends were trimmed by 2 bases and 0 bases, with 11 bases remaining between them. The CDR3 spells CASSESPGVAKNIQYF. The CDR3 nucleotides are TGTGCCAGCAGTGAAAGTCCAGGGGTAGCCAAAAACATTCAGTACTTC. The whole variable domain, remainder taken from reference TRBV2 and TRBJ2-4, is EPEVTQTPSHQVTQMGQEVILRCVPISNHLYFYWYRQILGQKVEFLVSFYNNEISEKSEIFDDQFSVERPDGSNFTLKIRSTKLEDSAMYFCASSESPGVAKNIQYFGAGTRLSVL.

The chain uses TRBV28 and TRBJ1-1, with 7 positions matching TRBD1. Per the germline V gene, CDR1 is MDHEN and CDR2 is SYDVKM. The junction had 4 bases not matched to a gene; V was cut back by 3 bases and J by 12 bases. The CDR3 is 11 amino acids. The CDR3 DNA sequence: TGTGCCAGCAGTTTTCCAGGGGGTTCTTTCTTT. It is translated as CASSFPGGSFF.